The 9 T cell receptor beta chains in this list originate from one sample, sequenced in a study of T cells in Graves' hyperthyroidism and ophthalmopathy. Amplified TCR beta CDR3 regions came from RNA transcripts. First-round RT-PCR targeting the TCR CDR3 was performed with the HTBI primer set. Via MiXCR, TCRdb re-called the multiplex PCR reads, giving one row per CDR3 protein. The table includes 300,000 to 450,000 distinct CDR3 sequences, more than 13% detected once. The sequenced sample consisted of blood. The receptors derive from a woman between 25 and 40 years old with Graves' hyperthyroidism.

This clonotype was recorded at least ten times. The V gene is TRBV2, the J gene TRBJ1-2, with a weak D call TRBD1 (5 bases). Germline loops: CDR1 SNHLY, CDR2 FYNNEI. The CDR3 length is 13 residues. V was cut by 8 bases and J by 8 bases, with 18 bases left in between. The CDR3 loop reads CASCTTAVWGYTF. The CDR3 DNA follows: TGTGCCAGCTGTACGACAGCCGTGTGGGGCTACACCTTC.

This clonotype turned up a few times. The chain joins TRBV5-1 to TRBJ2-5, with 14 bases aligning to TRBD2. Germline V gene sequence: CDR1 SGHRS, CDR2 YFSETQ. The V gene end was trimmed by 3 bases and the J gene end by 5 bases; junction bases not matched to a gene: 6. The CDR3 is 16 amino acids. CDR3 region: CASSSPGLAGVETQYF. The CDR3 DNA follows: TGCGCCAGCAGCTCCCCGGGACTAGCGGGAGTTGAGACCCAGTACTTC.

This clonotype showed up many times. The chain couples TRBV30 to TRBJ2-7; no firm D call. The CDR3 has 14 amino acids. Trimming removed 4 bases at V and 0 bases at J, with 13 bases between. Germline assignment: CDR1 GTSNPN and CDR2 SVGIG (reference sequence). The CDR3 here is CAWITARDSYEQYF. The CDR3 DNA is TGTGCCTGGATAACTGCTAGGGACTCCTACGAGCAGTACTTC.

This clonotype was detected many times. The chain has TRBV7-2 and TRBJ2-3; perhaps D is TRBD1 or TRBD2 (5 bases each). CDR3 length equals 14 residues. Between the trimmed V and J ends, which lost 3 bases and 4 bases, there was a span of 11 bases. The germline V gene has CDR1 SGHTA and CDR2 FQGNSA. The CDR3 sequence: CASSFDGTADTQYF. The CDR3 coding sequence is TGTGCCAGCAGCTTTGACGGGACGGCAGATACGCAGTATTTT.

The chain joins TRBV7-8 to TRBJ2-1; no clear D gene. The CDR3 runs 13 residues. Between the trimmed V and J ends, which lost 2 bases and 10 bases, there was a span of 12 bases. Germline V lookup: CDR1 SGHVS, CDR2 FQNEAQ. CDR3 in DNA: TGTGCCAGCAGCTTATCTGTGGGCCCCGAGCAGTTCTTC. This gives the protein CASSLSVGPEQFF.

This sequence joins TRBV5-4 and TRBJ1-5, with D hard to call. From germline, CDR1 is SGHNT and CDR2 YYREEE (reference sequence). Trimming took off 4 bases at V and 3 bases at J, with 11 bases between the two ends. The CDR3 covers 14 residues. The CDR3: CASSPTSNNQPQHF. In DNA form, the CDR3 reads TGTGCCAGCAGCCCTACTTCTAACAATCAGCCCCAGCATTTT.

This clonotype was found many times. The chain joins TRBV18 to TRBJ2-1; D is possibly TRBD2 (6 bases). V shed 2 bases and J shed 10 bases, with 9 bases lying between them. The CDR3 has 12 amino acids. CDR1 and CDR2 from the germline V gene are KGHSH and LQKENI. The CDR3 bases are TGTGCCAGCTCACCAGCGACTAGAGAGCAGTTCTTC. It codes for CASSPATREQFF.

This clonotype occurred many times. The V and J genes are TRBV5-1 and TRBJ2-7; TRBD1 matches 10 bases. V was clipped by 2 bases and J by 7 bases; unmatched bases: 9. The CDR3 extends over 15 amino acids. Germline assignment: CDR1 SGHRS and CDR2 YFSETQ. The CDR3 DNA reads TGCGCCAGCAGCTTAAATGGACAGGGGGTCTGGGAGCAGTACTTC. Translated: CASSLNGQGVWEQYF.

Note on this clonotype: A much larger clone is a single base away; this may be a read error. This rearrangement joins TRBV27 to TRBJ1-2; 7 nucleotides align to TRBD1. Unmatched junction bases numbered 5, after V lost 8 bases and J lost 2 bases. Germline loops: CDR1 MNHEY, CDR2 SMNVEV (reference sequence). The CDR3 sequence is 13 residues long. CDR3 in amino acids: CASWRQGNYGYTF. The CDR3 DNA reads TGTGCCAGCTGGAGACAGGGAAACTATGGCTACACCTTC.